The clone carrying this T cell receptor beta chain came up a few times. The data were obtained in a study of immune evolution from preneoplasia to lung adenocarcinoma. There are 14 residues in the CDR3. Germline lookup yields CDR1 MGHRA and CDR2 YSYEKL. V dropped 4 bases and J dropped 4; count of bases not matched to a gene: 4. Assay used: immunoSEQ multiplex PCR; TCRdb lists only in-frame clones, some missing. This table holds thousands of clones, roughly 73% found once. The material sequenced was FFPE minimally invasive lung adenocarcinoma tissue. This clonotype was sampled from a person aged 55-80 years with lung adenocarcinoma. The chain couples TRBV4-1 to TRBJ1-1; 9 bases match TRBD1. The CDR3 sequence is CASSRDRVSTEAFF. DNA of the CDR3: TGCGCCAGCAGCCGGGACAGGGTCAGCACTGAAGCTTTCTTT.